This T cell receptor (beta chain) was found in a study of identical twins. General study findings and limits: While abundant cord blood beta clonotypes carried fewer insertions, memory repertoires showed no such pattern. Researchers reported excess low generation probability among twin-shared out-of-frame alpha sequences. Modelling approaches yielded underestimates of out-of-frame TCR alpha sharing between monozygotic twins.

The germline V gene has CDR1 KGHSH and CDR2 LQKENI. Trimming took 5 bases from V and 4 from J, leaving 11 bases between them. The CDR3 extends over 14 amino acids. As for this clonotype: What it recognizes is unknown.

MiXCR was run by TCRdb on the 5' RACE reads, yielding one entry per CDR3 protein. Of approximately 210,000 distinct CDR3 sequences listed, about a tenth are singletons. The donor group consisted entirely of healthy Caucasians. This receptor was taken from a woman in her late teens or twenties in good health. Material: memory (CD45RO+) T cells sorted from blood. The chain joins TRBV18 to TRBJ1-4; D perhaps matches TRBD1 (5 bases). CDR3: CASSVRGSNEKLFF. CDR3 DNA: TGTGCCAGCTCAGTCCGGGGCAGTAATGAAAAACTGTTTTTT.